Described below is a single T cell receptor beta chain sequence and its context. No antigen is known for it. Germline lookup yields CDR1 DFQATT and CDR2 SNEGSKA (reference sequence). The ends lost 8 bases at V and 2 bases at J; junction bases unmatched: 8. This CDR3 is built from 13 residues. TCR beta cDNA libraries had unique molecular identifiers. It was from approximately 0.91 to 9.4 million T cells that 500,000 or so cDNA molecules came. MiXCR was run by TCRdb on the PCR reads, yielding one entry per CDR3 protein. Among some 690,000 distinct CDR3 sequences listed, roughly 27% were seen once. This sample was taken from a study of post-analysis software for immune sequencing data. Background on the study: Relapsing-remitting, secondary progressive and progressive-relapsing forms of multiple sclerosis all featured among disease courses. Findings and limits, study-wide: When patients were compared with controls, about five TRBV segments were more frequent, TRBV5-6, TRBV5-1 and TRBV20-1 among them. Samples sharing a preparation batch grouped tightly together when assessed by F measure. For normalized Chao1 diversity, multiple sclerosis patients scored significantly lower than controls did.

The chain links TRBV20-1 to TRBJ2-7, with 8 bases aligning to TRBD2. The sequence was obtained from a girl between 5 and 17 years old with multiple sclerosis. Sequencing used blood. CDR3: CSPLGAGAYEQYF. Here the CDR3 DNA reads TGCAGTCCCCTGGGAGCGGGAGCCTACGAGCAGTACTTC.